A single TCR beta chain is shown here with its context. This sample was taken from a study of identical twins. One entry per CDR3 protein, called by TCRdb with MiXCR from the 5' RACE reads. Altogether about 550,000 distinct CDR3 sequences are present, 20% to 25% being singletons, with the ten largest covering approximately 0.48%. Germline assignment: CDR1 ENHRY and CDR2 SYGVKD. Trimming cost V 6 bases and J 4 bases; bases outside gene matches: 8. The CDR3 totals 15 residues. This sample also appeared in a second study, on yellow fever vaccine responses in identical twins. Turning to that study: Convergence reportedly seemed to mark part of the twins' vaccine T cell response, with personalization marking the rest.

The sequence was collected from a woman in her late teens or twenties in good health. Sequenced: CD4+ T cells sorted from blood. The chain carries TRBV10-3 and TRBJ2-1; 8 bases are shared with TRBD2. The CDR3 here is CAISRAGVGYNEQFF. The CDR3 DNA sequence: TGTGCCATCAGCAGAGCGGGAGTAGGGTACAATGAGCAGTTCTTC.